The rows below give T cell receptor beta chains drawn from one sample of a study of blood T cell repertoires in COVID-19. The protocol was immunoSEQ multiplex PCR, while the TCRdb copy is restricted to in-frame clones and leaves out a portion. The repertoire holds about 230,000 clones, with about 85% as singletons. Sequencing was carried out using peripheral blood. Source of these receptors: a woman aged 80 or over with acute or convalescent COVID-19. Each CDR3 is given with its conserved first and last residue. A D gene is named only where the DNA matches it firmly. Some rows have no size entry. The others give once, few or many, or a class for an expanded clone.

TRBV7-8	TRBJ2-3	NA	NA	TGTGCCAGCAGCTTCGCGGGGCGGGGCGGAGGGGATACGCAGTATTTT	CASSFAGRGGGDTQYF
TRBV9	TRBJ2-7	NA	NA	TGTGCCAGCAGCGTTCCAATCTCCTACGAGCAGTACTTC	CASSVPISYEQYF
TRBV21-1	TRBJ1-4	NA	NA	NA	CASTLWGQGTFF
TRBV3-1/TRBV3-2	TRBJ2-2	NA	TRBD1	TGTGCCAGCACCCTAACAGGGGGCAACACCGGGGAGCTGTTTTTT	CASTLTGGNTGELFF
TRBV12-3/TRBV12-4	TRBJ2-5	NA	NA	TGTGCCAGCAGTTTAAGCGGCCAAGAGACCCAGTACTTC	CASSLSGQETQYF
TRBV29-1	TRBJ2-7	NA	TRBD2	TGCAGCGTTGTATCCCGGGGGGATATAGACGAGCAGTACTTC	CSVVSRGDIDEQYF
TRBV6-5	TRBJ1-1	few	TRBD1	TGTGCCAGCAGTTTCGGACAGGGTTCCACTGAAGCTTTCTTT	CASSFGQGSTEAFF
TRBV5-1	TRBJ2-5	NA	TRBD2	TGCGCCAGCAGCTTGTGGGGGGGGAGTCCAGAGACCCAGTACTTC	CASSLWGGSPETQYF
TRBV3-1/TRBV3-2	TRBJ1-4	once	TRBD1	TGTGCCAGCAGCCAAGTGACAGGGGGCGGCGAAAAACTGTTTTTT	CASSQVTGGGEKLFF
TRBV19	TRBJ2-2	NA	TRBD2	TGTGCCAGTAGTATTTTAGCGGGAGGGCCCTCCGGGGAGCTGTTTTTT	CASSILAGGPSGELFF
TRBV3-1/TRBV3-2	TRBJ1-6	NA	TRBD1	TGTGCCAGCAGCCCTGGACAGGGGCCTTCACCCCTCCACTTT	CASSPGQGPSPLHF
TRBV4-1	TRBJ1-3	NA	NA	TGCGCCAGCAGCCAAGAAAGGACTTTCTCTGGAAACACCATATATTTT	CASSQERTFSGNTIYF
TRBV15	TRBJ1-4	NA	NA	TGTGCCACCAGCAGGGGAAGGGGAGGGAATAATGAAAAACTGTTTTTT	CATSRGRGGNNEKLFF
TRBV28	TRBJ1-2	NA	TRBD1	TGTGCCAGCAGGGCCGGATCGGGACAGGGTCTCCTCTATGGCTACACCTTC	CASRAGSGQGLLYGYTF
TRBV2	TRBJ2-3	few	TRBD2	TGTGCCAGCAGTCATAGGACTAGCGGGAGCACAGATACGCAGTATTTT	CASSHRTSGSTDTQYF
TRBV11-2	TRBJ2-7	few	NA	TGTGCCAGCAGCACCAGCTACGAGCAGTACTTC	CASSTSYEQYF
TRBV30	TRBJ1-2	NA	NA	TGTGCCTGGAGTTCCCTCCGGAGCGGCTACACCTTC	CAWSSLRSGYTF
TRBV9	TRBJ2-5	few	TRBD1	TGTGCCAGCAGCGTAGAGGACAGGGGGTGGGAGACCCAGTACTTC	CASSVEDRGWETQYF
TRBV7-9	TRBJ1-2	NA	TRBD1	TGTGCCAGCAGCTCGGGACAGGGGGCGTCCTATGGCTACACCTTC	CASSSGQGASYGYTF